Listed here are 23 T cell receptor beta chains from one sample, sequenced in a study of cytomegalovirus exposure and HLA in healthy donors. 60 Vbeta and 13 Jbeta primers were used in PCR. TCRdb keeps only in-frame clones here, not all; method: immunoSEQ multiplex PCR. The sample has around 120,000 clones, approximately 78% seen once; the top ten hold about 3%. Sequencing used PBMCs. The receptors derive from a human donor in good health.

The rearrangement uses TRBV5-1 and TRBJ1-5; 9 nucleotides agree with TRBD1. V shed 4 bases and J 6 bases; nucleotides not matched to a gene: 5. The germline V gene has CDR1 SGHRS and CDR2 YFSETQ. The CDR3 sequence is 14 residues long. As DNA, the CDR3 is TGCGCCAGCAGCCCCGACAGGGGGACTCAGCCCCAGCATTTT. As protein: CASSPDRGTQPQHF.

This chain uses TRBV28 with TRBJ1-3; no definite D call. Trimming pared 7 bases from V and 3 bases from J, leaving 13 bases between. Germline values: CDR1 MDHEN, CDR2 SYDVKM. The CDR3 extends over 14 amino acids. This CDR3 reads CASTPQTGGNTIYF. CDR3 sequence (DNA): TGTGCCAGCACCCCGCAGACTGGTGGAAACACCATATATTTT.

The chain recombines TRBV7-6 with TRBJ1-3; D gene ambiguous. The V and J ends lost 4 bases and 0 bases respectively, with 10 bases between them. Germline CDR1 SGHVS, CDR2 FNYEAQ. The CDR3 contains 15 residues. The CDR3 region has the DNA TGTGCCAGCAGCTCTCCAGTCCGCTCTGGAAACACCATATATTTT. Translating it yields CASSSPVRSGNTIYF.

The chain joins TRBV25-1 to TRBJ2-1, with D possibly being TRBD1 (5 bases). The CDR3 has 16 residues. V was pared by 9 bases and J by 0 bases, with 18 bases between. Per the germline V gene, CDR1 is MGHDK and CDR2 is SYGVNS. CDR3 amino acids: CARPERGRGSYNEQFF. The CDR3, as DNA: TGTGCCAGACCCGAAAGGGGCAGAGGCTCCTACAATGAGCAGTTCTTC.

This clone was observed once. The V and J genes are TRBV5-8 and TRBJ1-3; unclear D gene. Germline CDR1 SGHTS, CDR2 YDEGEE. This CDR3 is built from 13 residues. The V and J ends lost 6 bases and 4 bases respectively, with 11 bases between them. As DNA, the CDR3 is TGTGCCAGCACCATAATAGTCGGAAACACCATATATTTT. This sequence encodes CASTIIVGNTIYF.

The chain couples TRBV9 to TRBJ2-7; 7 nucleotides line up with TRBD2. CDR3 length: 17 residues. Germline V gene sequence: CDR1 SGDLS, CDR2 YYNGEE. The V segment lost 0 bases and the J segment 10 bases; nucleotides outside the gene matches: 19. The CDR3 DNA is TGTGCCAGCAGCGTAGGAATAGCCGGGAGGCCCACCCATGATCAGTACTTC. Translation gives CASSVGIAGRPTHDQYF.

The gene calls are TRBV5-4 and TRBJ2-6; 8 bases agree with TRBD2. The length of the CDR3 is 17 residues. Trimming removed 6 bases from V and 0 bases from J; junction bases left unmatched: 8. In germline, CDR1 is SGHNT, CDR2 YYREEE (reference sequence). CDR3 coding DNA: TGTGCCAGCAACCTCGGGGGGGCCATCTCTGGGGCCAACGTCCTGACTTTC. It translates to CASNLGGAISGANVLTF.

The chain employs TRBV10-3 and TRBJ2-5; 10 bases are shared with TRBD2. CDR3 length: 15 amino acids. J gave up 4 bases and V 3 bases, and 5 bases lay outside the gene matches. Germline V gene data show CDR1 as ENHRY and CDR2 as SYGVKD. The CDR3 sequence: CAISDGLAVAETQYF. DNA of the CDR3: TGTGCCATCAGTGATGGACTAGCGGTTGCAGAGACCCAGTACTTC.

The gene calls are TRBV6-5 and TRBJ2-5, with D perhaps TRBD2 (7 bases). Trimming pared 6 bases from V and 2 bases from J, leaving 16 bases between. This CDR3 is 15 amino acids long. Germline CDR1 MNHEY, CDR2 SVGAGI. The CDR3 sequence is CASRGRGGAQETQYF. The CDR3 DNA reads TGTGCCAGCAGGGGGAGGGGGGGGGCTCAAGAGACCCAGTACTTC.

This sequence joins TRBV5-1 and TRBJ2-5, with 7 bases fitting TRBD1. Unmatched junction bases numbered 16, after V lost 9 bases and J lost 5 bases. CDR1 is SGHRS, CDR2 YFSETQ, per germline. This CDR3 has 15 amino acids. CDR3 DNA: TGCGCCACCAGACCCCACAGGGGCGCGGTGGAGACCCAGTACTTC. Its protein is CATRPHRGAVETQYF.

V and J are TRBV6-4 and TRBJ2-5; the D gene is possibly TRBD2 (5 bases). The germline gives CDR1 MRHNA, CDR2 SNTAGT. Trimming stripped 0 bases from V and 3 bases from J, with 20 bases between. The CDR3 covers 18 residues. The CDR3 DNA reads as TGTGCCAGCAGTGACTCTAACTGGCGGGTGGCTTTCGAAGAGACCCAGTACTTC. Its translation is CASSDSNWRVAFEETQYF.

This chain uses TRBV29-1 with TRBJ2-1; 9 bases map to TRBD2. The CDR3 consists of 16 residues. J gave up 5 bases and V 5 bases, and 13 bases lay outside the gene matches. Germline V CDR1 and CDR2: SQVTM, ANQGSEA. This chain's CDR3 is CSVRKGGLAGNNEQFF. The CDR3 DNA follows: TGCAGCGTTCGGAAGGGGGGGCTAGCGGGGAACAATGAGCAGTTCTTC.

The rearrangement joins TRBV6-6 to TRBJ1-6, with unresolved D. The CDR3 has 13 residues. V lost 2 bases and J lost 4, with 3 bases in between. The germline gives CDR1 MNHNY, CDR2 SVGAGI (reference sequence). This CDR3 reads CASSYEYNSPLHF. CDR3 DNA sequence: TGTGCCAGCAGTTACGAGTATAATTCACCCCTCCACTTT.

This clone occurred a few times. V gene TRBV11-2 combines with J gene TRBJ2-7; 8 nucleotides agree with TRBD2. The CDR3 contains 17 residues. Germline V lookup: CDR1 SGHAT, CDR2 FQNNGV. The V and J ends lost 5 bases and 2 bases, in that order; junction bases with no gene match: 14. The CDR3: CASSPIGRTSRTYEQYF. CDR3 coding DNA: TGTGCCAGCAGCCCGATAGGGCGGACTAGCCGGACCTACGAGCAGTACTTC.

CDR3: CASSQDLSGQGPWGYGYTF. CDR3 in DNA: TGCGCCAGCAGCCAAGATCTCTCAGGACAGGGACCCTGGGGCTATGGCTACACCTTC. The chain couples TRBV4-3 to TRBJ1-2, with 8 bases identical to TRBD1. There are 19 residues in the CDR3. V lost 0 bases to trimming and J lost 4 bases; unmatched junction nucleotides: 16. From germline, CDR1 is LGHNA and CDR2 YSLEER.

V is TRBV5-1 and J is TRBJ2-7, with 8 bases identical to TRBD1. Germline V CDR1 and CDR2: SGHRS, YFSETQ. This CDR3 comprises 15 residues. V lost 4 bases, J lost 4 bases, and 10 bases stayed unmatched. In DNA form, the CDR3 reads TGCGCCAGCAGCCCGACAGGGGTTAAAGGGTACGAGCAGTACTTC. This translates into CASSPTGVKGYEQYF.

V and J are TRBV5-1 and TRBJ1-2; 8 bases line up with TRBD1. V was clipped by 1 base and J by 8 bases; unmatched bases: 10. This CDR3 has 15 residues. Germline values: CDR1 SGHRS, CDR2 YFSETQ. CDR3 amino acids: CASSLRQDRAEGYTF. CDR3 in DNA: TGCGCCAGCAGCTTGAGACAGGACAGGGCTGAGGGCTACACCTTC.

The chain couples TRBV5-1 to TRBJ2-2; D not certain. The CDR3 sequence is 15 residues long. Trimming cost V 4 bases and J 3 bases, with 13 bases left between them. CDR1 SGHRS and CDR2 YFSETQ come from the germline V gene. The CDR3 DNA is TGCGCCAGCAGCCCGAAAGCCCCGGACACCGGGGAGCTGTTTTTT. It codes for CASSPKAPDTGELFF.

The chain carries TRBV29-1 and TRBJ2-7; 7 positions agree with TRBD1. Germline V gene data show CDR1 as SQVTM and CDR2 as ANQGSEA. The CDR3 is 13 residues long. J gave up 6 bases and V 7 bases, and 12 bases lay outside the gene matches. CDR3 in DNA: TGCAGCGCTACACCGACAGGGTCTGGCGAGCAGTACTTC. Encoded protein: CSATPTGSGEQYF.

This sequence joins TRBV19 and TRBJ2-2, with a tentative D call TRBD2 (6 bases). The CDR3 spans 16 residues. Germline V CDR1 and CDR2: LNHDA, SQIVND (reference sequence). Trimming pared 0 bases from V and 4 bases from J, leaving 12 bases between. CDR3 coding DNA: TGTGCCAGTAGTATAGACCCGGGAGCGGCCACCGGGGAGCTGTTTTTT. Translating it yields CASSIDPGAATGELFF. The variable domain in full, completed from reference TRBV19 and TRBJ2-2, reads DGGITQSPKYLFRKEGQNVTLSCEQNLNHDAMYWYRQDPGQGLRLIYYSQIVNDFQKGDIAEGYSVSREKKESFPLTVTSAQKNPTAFYLCASSIDPGAATGELFFGEGSRLTVL.

This rearrangement joins TRBV6-1 to TRBJ1-1; D unclear. The germline V and J ends were trimmed by 7 bases and 7 bases, with 10 bases remaining between them. The CDR3 runs to 11 residues. In germline, CDR1 is MNHNS, CDR2 SASEGT. This chain's CDR3 is CASTRVGEAFF. CDR3 DNA sequence: TGTGCCAGCACCCGGGTGGGTGAAGCTTTCTTT.

This clone was detected only a few times. The chain recombines TRBV5-1 with TRBJ1-3; D is undetermined. V gave up 5 bases and J gave up 4 bases, with 13 bases separating them. Germline CDR1 reads SGHRS; CDR2 reads YFSETQ. This CDR3 region has 14 residues. CDR3 DNA: TGCGCCAGCAGTGAAGTTCAGGCGGGAAACACCATATATTTT. Translation gives CASSEVQAGNTIYF.

The gene calls are TRBV5-8 and TRBJ1-4; possibly TRBD1 for D (5 bases). Germline CDR1 and CDR2: SGHTS and YDEGEE. The CDR3 totals 16 residues. Trimming took off 2 bases at V and 5 bases at J, with 16 bases between the two ends. The CDR3 DNA follows: TGTGCCAGCAGCTTCCTCTGGAATAAGGGGAATGAAAAACTGTTTTTT. Translated, it gives CASSFLWNKGNEKLFF.